Sequencing of this T cell receptor (beta chain) was carried out in a study of shared clonotypes between healthy human individuals. Findings of the study overall: A generally larger estimated richness was seen in naive subsets than in memory subsets.

About this clone itself: The antigen is unknown.

Each subset's genomic DNA was split evenly across several immunoSEQ plates. Replicate PCRs from sorted subsets contained around 200 ng DNA, which is some 32,000 T cell genomes. Only in-frame clones appear in the TCRdb table, and some are missing; sequencing was by immunoSEQ multiplex PCR. Of over 2 million clones listed, 85% to 95% are singletons. CDR3 length: 15 amino acids. J gave up 9 bases and V 5 bases, and 7 bases lay outside the gene matches. CDR1 is MNHEY, CDR2 SVGAGI, per germline. Material for sequencing was naive CD4+ T cells sorted from blood. The subset: CD45RA+ positively selected. The chain links TRBV6-5 to TRBJ2-1, with 13 bases fitting TRBD2. The TCR originated in a man between 18 and 35 years old in good health. This CDR3 reads CASSVLAGGPGEQFF. The CDR3 DNA reads as TGTGCCAGCAGTGTACTAGCGGGGGGGCCCGGTGAGCAGTTCTTC.